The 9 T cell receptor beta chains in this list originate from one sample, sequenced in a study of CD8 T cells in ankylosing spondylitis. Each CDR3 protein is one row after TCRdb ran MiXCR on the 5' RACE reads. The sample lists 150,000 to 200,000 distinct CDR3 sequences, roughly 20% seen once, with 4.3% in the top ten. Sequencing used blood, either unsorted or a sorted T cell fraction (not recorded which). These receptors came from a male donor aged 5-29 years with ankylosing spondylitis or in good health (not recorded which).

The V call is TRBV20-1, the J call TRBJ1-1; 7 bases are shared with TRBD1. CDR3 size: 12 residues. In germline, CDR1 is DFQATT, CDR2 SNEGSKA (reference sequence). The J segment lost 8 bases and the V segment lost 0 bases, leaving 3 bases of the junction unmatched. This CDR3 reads CSARDGDSEAFF. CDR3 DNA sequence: TGCAGTGCTAGAGATGGGGACAGCGAAGCTTTCTTT.

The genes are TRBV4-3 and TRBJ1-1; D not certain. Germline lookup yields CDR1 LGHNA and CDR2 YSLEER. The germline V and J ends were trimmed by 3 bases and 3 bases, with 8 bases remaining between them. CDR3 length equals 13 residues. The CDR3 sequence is CASSQAGYTEAFF. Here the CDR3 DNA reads TGCGCCAGCAGCCAGGCCGGGTACACTGAAGCTTTCTTT.

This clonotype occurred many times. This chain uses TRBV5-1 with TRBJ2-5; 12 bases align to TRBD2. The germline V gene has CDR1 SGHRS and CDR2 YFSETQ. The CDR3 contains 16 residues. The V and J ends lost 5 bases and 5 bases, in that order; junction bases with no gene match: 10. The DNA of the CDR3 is TGCGCCAGCAGGCCCTCTAGCGGGAGGGCCGCGGAGACCCAGTACTTC. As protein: CASRPSSGRAAETQYF.

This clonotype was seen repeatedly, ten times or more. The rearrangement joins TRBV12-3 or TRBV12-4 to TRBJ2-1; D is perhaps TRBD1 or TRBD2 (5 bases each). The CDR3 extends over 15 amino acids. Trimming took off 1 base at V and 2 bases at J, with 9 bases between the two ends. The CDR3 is CASSLGGPAYNEQFF. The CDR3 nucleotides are TGTGCCAGCAGTTTAGGGGGACCTGCCTACAATGAGCAGTTCTTC.

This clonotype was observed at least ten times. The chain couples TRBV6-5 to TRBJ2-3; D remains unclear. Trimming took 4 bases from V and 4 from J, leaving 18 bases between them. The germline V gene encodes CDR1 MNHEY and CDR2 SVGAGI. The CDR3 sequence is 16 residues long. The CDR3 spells CASSSLTVGPPDTQYF. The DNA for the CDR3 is TGTGCCAGCAGTTCTCTCACGGTTGGGCCCCCAGATACGCAGTATTTT.

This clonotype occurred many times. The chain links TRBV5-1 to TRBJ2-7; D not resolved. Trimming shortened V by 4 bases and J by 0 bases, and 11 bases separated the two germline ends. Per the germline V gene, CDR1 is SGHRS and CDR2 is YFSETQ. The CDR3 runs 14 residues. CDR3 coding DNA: TGCGCCAGCAGCCTCGACTTGAGCTCCTACGAGCAGTACTTC. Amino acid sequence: CASSLDLSSYEQYF. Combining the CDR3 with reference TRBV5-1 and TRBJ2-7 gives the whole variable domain KAGVTQTPRYLIKTRGQQVTLSCSPISGHRSVSWYQQTPGQGLQFLFEYFSETQRNKGNFPGRFSGRQFSNSRSEMNVSTLELGDSALYLCASSLDLSSYEQYFGPGTRLTVT.

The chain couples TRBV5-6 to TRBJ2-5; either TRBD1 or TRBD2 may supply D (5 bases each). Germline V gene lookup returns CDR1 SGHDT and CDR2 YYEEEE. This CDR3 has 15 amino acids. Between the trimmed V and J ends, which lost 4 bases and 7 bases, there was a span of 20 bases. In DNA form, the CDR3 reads TGTGCCAGCAGCGCGAATTTGGGGACCGGAGTGACCCAGTACTTC. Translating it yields CASSANLGTGVTQYF.

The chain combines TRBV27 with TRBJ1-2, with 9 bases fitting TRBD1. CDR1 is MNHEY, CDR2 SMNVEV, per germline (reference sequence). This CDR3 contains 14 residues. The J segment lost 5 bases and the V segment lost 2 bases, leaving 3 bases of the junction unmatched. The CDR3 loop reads CASSLTGGVYGYTF. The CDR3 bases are TGTGCCAGCAGTTTAACAGGGGGCGTGTATGGCTACACCTTC.

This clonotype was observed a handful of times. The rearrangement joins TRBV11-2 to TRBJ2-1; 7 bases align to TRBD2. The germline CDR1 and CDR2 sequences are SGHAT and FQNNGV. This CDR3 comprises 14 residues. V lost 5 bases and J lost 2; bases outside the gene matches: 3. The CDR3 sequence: CASSLGTTYNEQFF. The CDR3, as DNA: TGTGCCAGCAGCCTCGGGACTACCTACAATGAGCAGTTCTTC.